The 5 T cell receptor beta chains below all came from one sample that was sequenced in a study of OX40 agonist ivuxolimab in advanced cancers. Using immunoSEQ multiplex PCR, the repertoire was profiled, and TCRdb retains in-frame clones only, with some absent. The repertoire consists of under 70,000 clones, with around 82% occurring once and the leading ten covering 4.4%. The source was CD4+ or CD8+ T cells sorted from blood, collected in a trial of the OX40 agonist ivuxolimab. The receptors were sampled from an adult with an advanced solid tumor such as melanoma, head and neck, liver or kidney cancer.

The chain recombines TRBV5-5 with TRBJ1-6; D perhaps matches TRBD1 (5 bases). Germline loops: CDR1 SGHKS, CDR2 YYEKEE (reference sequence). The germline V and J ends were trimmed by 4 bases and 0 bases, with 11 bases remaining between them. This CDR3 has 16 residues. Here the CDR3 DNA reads TGTGCCAGCAGCCGGGACTGGAGCTCCTATAATTCACCCCTCCACTTT. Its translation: CASSRDWSSYNSPLHF.

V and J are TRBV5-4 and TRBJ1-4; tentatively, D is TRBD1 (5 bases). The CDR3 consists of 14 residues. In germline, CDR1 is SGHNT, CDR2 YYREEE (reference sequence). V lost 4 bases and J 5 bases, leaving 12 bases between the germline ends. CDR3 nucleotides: TGTGCCAGCAGCGTGGGTGGGGCCAATGAAAAACTGTTTTTT. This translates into CASSVGGANEKLFF. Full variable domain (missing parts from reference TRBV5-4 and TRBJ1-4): ETGVTQSPTHLIKTRGQQVTLRCSSQSGHNTVSWYQQALGQGPQFIFQYYREEENGRGNFPPRFSGLQFPNYSSELNVNALELDDSALYLCASSVGGANEKLFFGSGTQLSVL.

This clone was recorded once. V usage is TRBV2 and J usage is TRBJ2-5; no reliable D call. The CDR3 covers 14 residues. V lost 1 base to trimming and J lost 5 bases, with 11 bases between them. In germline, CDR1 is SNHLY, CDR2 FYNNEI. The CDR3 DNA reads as TGTGCCAGCAGTGAAGAAGAGCTTCCGGAGACCCAGTACTTC. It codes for CASSEEELPETQYF.

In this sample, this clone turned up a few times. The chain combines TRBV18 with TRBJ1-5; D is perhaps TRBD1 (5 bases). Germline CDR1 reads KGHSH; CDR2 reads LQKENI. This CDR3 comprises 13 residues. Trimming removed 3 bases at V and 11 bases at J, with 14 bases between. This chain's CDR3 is CASSPEEGLAQHF. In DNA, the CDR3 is TGTGCCAGCTCACCGGAGGAGGGGTTAGCCCAGCATTTT.

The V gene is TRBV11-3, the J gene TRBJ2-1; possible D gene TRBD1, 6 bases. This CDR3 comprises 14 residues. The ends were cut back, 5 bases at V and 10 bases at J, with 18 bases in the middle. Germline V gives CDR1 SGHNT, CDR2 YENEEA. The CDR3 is CASSQYTRGGEQFF. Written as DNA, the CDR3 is TGTGCCAGCAGCCAATATACCAGGGGTGGCGAGCAGTTCTTC. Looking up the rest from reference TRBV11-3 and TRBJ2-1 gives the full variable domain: EAGVVQSPRYKIIEKKQPVAFWCNPISGHNTLYWYLQNLGQGPELLIRYENEEAVDDSQLPKDRFSAERLKGVDSTLKIQPAELGDSAVYLCASSQYTRGGEQFFGPGTRLTVL.